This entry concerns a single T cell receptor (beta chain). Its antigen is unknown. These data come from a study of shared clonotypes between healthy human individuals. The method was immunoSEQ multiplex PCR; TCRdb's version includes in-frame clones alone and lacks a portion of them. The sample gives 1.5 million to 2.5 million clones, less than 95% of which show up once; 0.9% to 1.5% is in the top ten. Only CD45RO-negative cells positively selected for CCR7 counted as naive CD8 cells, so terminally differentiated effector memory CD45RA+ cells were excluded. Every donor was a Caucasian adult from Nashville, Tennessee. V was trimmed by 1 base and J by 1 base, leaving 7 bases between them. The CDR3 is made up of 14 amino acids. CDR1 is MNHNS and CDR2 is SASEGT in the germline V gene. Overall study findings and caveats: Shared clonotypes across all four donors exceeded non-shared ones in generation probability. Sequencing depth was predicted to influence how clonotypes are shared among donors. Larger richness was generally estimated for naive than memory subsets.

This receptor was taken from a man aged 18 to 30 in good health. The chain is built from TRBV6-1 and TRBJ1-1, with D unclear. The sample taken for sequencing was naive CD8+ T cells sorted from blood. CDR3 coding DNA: TGTGCCAGCAGTGAAGTCTGGCCGAACACTGAAGCTTTCTTT. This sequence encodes CASSEVWPNTEAFF.